Listed below are T cell receptor beta chains from one sample, sequenced in a study of T cells in Graves' hyperthyroidism and ophthalmopathy. MiXCR, run by TCRdb on the multiplex PCR reads, gives a single entry per CDR3 protein. Counted here are under 700,000 distinct CDR3 sequences, over 15% occurring once; the ten biggest clones make up about 17%. Sequencing was done on a sample of blood. Every receptor here comes from a woman in her late teens or twenties with Graves' hyperthyroidism. CDR3s include the opening cysteine and the closing phenylalanine or tryptophan. A D gene is named only where the DNA matches it firmly. Clone size is shown for a subset of rows, as once, few, many or a class of expanded clone.

>TRBJ1-1|TRBD1|TRBV6-4|.
CATRDRLNTEAFF
TGTGCCACCCGGGACAGACTGAACACTGAAGCTTTCTTT
>TRBJ2-4|.|TRBV28|.
CASSPGLLKNIQYF
TGTGCCAGCAGTCCCGGACTACTAAAAAACATTCAGTACTTC
>TRBJ2-7|TRBD2|TRBV6-1|many
CASITSGSSSYEQYF
TGTGCCAGCATAACTAGCGGGAGTAGCTCCTACGAGCAGTACTTC
>TRBJ2-7|TRBD2|TRBV27|many
CASSLSPASGRYEQYF
TGTGCCAGCAGTTTATCCCCGGCTAGCGGGAGATACGAGCAGTACTTC
>TRBJ2-3|.|TRBV7-2|.
CASSLAWFSGASTDTQYF
TGTGCCAGCAGCTTAGCGTGGTTTAGCGGAGCAAGCACAGATACGCAGTATTTT
>TRBJ1-2|.|TRBV3-1|few
CASSPTLNYGYTF
TGTGCCAGCAGCCCCACCTTAAACTATGGCTACACCTTC
>TRBJ1-1|.|TRBV27|few
CAGRERTNTEAFF
TGTGCCGGCAGGGAGCGGACGAACACTGAAGCTTTCTTT
>TRBJ2-1|.|TRBV20-1|.
CSATRPYNEQFF
TGCAGTGCTACAAGACCCTACAATGAGCAGTTCTTC
>TRBJ2-1|TRBD1|TRBV14|.
CASSQTGAFYNEQFF
TGTGCCAGCAGCCAAACAGGGGCCTTTTACAATGAGCAGTTCTTC
>TRBJ1-6|.|TRBV12-3/TRBV12-4|.
CASSYGRGAYSPLHF
TGTGCCAGCAGTTACGGTCGGGGGGCTTATTCACCCCTCCACTTT
>TRBJ2-7|TRBD1|TRBV20-1|few
CSEQGALSYEQYF
TGCAGTGAACAGGGGGCCCTCTCCTACGAGCAGTACTTC
>TRBJ2-3|.|TRBV9|many
CASSVGRGTSTDTQYF
TGTGCCAGCAGCGTAGGGCGGGGAACTAGCACAGATACGCAGTATTTT
>TRBJ2-3|TRBD2|TRBV3-1|many
CASSQWGREADTQYF
TGTGCCAGCAGTCAATGGGGGCGGGAGGCAGATACGCAGTATTTT
>TRBJ2-1|.|TRBV15|.
CATSSGGSSYNEQFF
TGTGCCACCAGCAGCGGGGGAAGCTCCTACAATGAGCAGTTCTTC
>TRBJ2-1|TRBD1|TRBV7-9|.
CASGRGGRSYNEQFF
TGTGCCAGCGGAAGAGGGGGCCGGTCCTACAATGAGCAGTTCTTC
>TRBJ2-2|TRBD2|TRBV27|.
CASSYRTSGGWLFF
TGTGCCAGCAGTTACCGGACTAGCGGGGGTTGGCTGTTTTTT
>TRBJ2-7|.|TRBV20-1|many
CSARGRATYEQYF
TGCAGTGCTAGAGGTAGGGCCACCTACGAGCAGTACTTC
>TRBJ2-1|TRBD2|TRBV5-1|many
CASSLTSGVTYNEQFF
TGCGCCAGCAGCTTGACTAGCGGGGTCACCTACAATGAGCAGTTCTTC
>TRBJ2-1|.|TRBV11-3|many
CASSLGNRPYNEQFF
TGTGCCAGCAGCCTAGGGAACAGACCCTACAATGAGCAGTTCTTC
>TRBJ1-2|.|TRBV5-1|.
CASSSLAGSGYTF
TGCGCCAGCAGCAGCTTGGCAGGGTCTGGCTACACCTTC
>TRBJ2-3|.|TRBV9|many
CASSVATGTVRDTQYF
TGTGCCAGCAGCGTAGCTACCGGGACTGTCAGAGATACGCAGTATTTT
>TRBJ2-1|.|TRBV7-2|many
CASSPDPRPDEQFF
TGTGCCAGCAGCCCCGATCCTAGACCCGATGAGCAGTTCTTC
>TRBJ1-1|.|TRBV28|many
CASSLSGGTGPNTEAFF
TGTGCCAGCAGTTTATCGGGTGGGACGGGACCGAACACTGAAGCTTTCTTT
>TRBJ1-1|.|TRBV13|few
CASSPRQEYTEAFF
TGTGCCAGCAGCCCCCGACAGGAATACACTGAAGCTTTCTTT
>TRBJ1-2|TRBD1|TRBV10-3|few
CAITGTGSNGYTF
TGTGCCATCACTGGGACAGGGAGTAATGGCTACACCTTC
>TRBJ2-3|TRBD2|TRBV20-1|many
CSARDPTPSGLTDTQYF
TGCAGTGCTAGAGACCCCACCCCTAGCGGGCTCACAGATACGCAGTATTTT
>TRBJ2-1|.|TRBV27|few
CASSSPDSRVF
TGTGCCAGCAGTTCCCCCGACTCCAGGGTCTTC
>TRBJ2-2|.|TRBV3-1|few
CASRPYRTGNTGELFF
TGTGCCAGCAGACCTTACAGAACAGGGAACACCGGGGAGCTGTTTTTT
>TRBJ2-1|TRBD2|TRBV29-1|.
CSVRIAGGLNEQFF
TGCAGCGTTCGGATAGCGGGGGGGCTCAATGAGCAGTTCTTC
>TRBJ2-1|TRBD2|TRBV11-2|many
CASSPGLVIGNEQFF
TGTGCCAGCAGCCCAGGACTAGTGATAGGGAATGAGCAGTTCTTC
>TRBJ2-1|.|TRBV20-1|.
CSARNSATVSYNEQFF
TGCAGTGCTAGGAATAGCGCGACAGTCTCCTACAATGAGCAGTTCTTC
>TRBJ2-2|.|TRBV4-2|.
CASSQESGVGELFF
TGTGCCAGCAGCCAAGAGTCGGGGGTCGGGGAGCTGTTTTTT
>TRBJ2-7|TRBD1|TRBV7-2|many
CASRDRGIYEQYF
TGTGCCAGCAGGGACAGGGGTATCTACGAGCAGTACTTC
>TRBJ2-3|TRBD1|TRBV6-1|many
CASSEFSPGTGRPDTQYF
TGTGCCAGCAGTGAATTCTCTCCCGGGACAGGTCGTCCAGATACGCAGTATTTT
>TRBJ2-3|.|TRBV10-3|few
CAISALGGGPDTQYF
TGTGCCATCAGCGCCCTCGGGGGTGGCCCAGATACGCAGTATTTT
>TRBJ2-3|TRBD2|TRBV12-5|many
CASGSRAGTADTQYF
TGTGCTAGTGGTTCTCGAGCGGGGACCGCAGATACGCAGTATTTT
>TRBJ2-7|TRBD2|TRBV5-1|.
CASSIGTSGGEQYF
TGCGCCAGCAGCATAGGGACTAGCGGAGGCGAGCAGTACTTC
>TRBJ1-1|.|TRBV5-4|many
CASSQEADTEAFF
TGTGCCAGCAGCCAAGAGGCGGACACTGAAGCTTTCTTT
>TRBJ2-5|TRBD2|TRBV7-6|many
CASSLGASGAQETQYF
TGTGCCAGCAGCTTAGGGGCTAGCGGGGCCCAAGAGACCCAGTACTTC
>TRBJ2-5|TRBD2|TRBV5-6|.
CASSFAGGAWETQYF
TGTGCCAGCAGCTTCGCCGGGGGGGCATGGGAGACCCAGTACTTC
>TRBJ1-1|.|TRBV4-1|few
CASSQAGGRNTEAFF
TGCGCCAGCAGCCAAGCCGGGGGCCGGAACACTGAAGCTTTCTTT
>TRBJ1-2|.|TRBV9|few
CASSVGGWGNYGYTF
TGTGCCAGCAGCGTAGGTGGTTGGGGCAACTATGGCTACACCTTC
>TRBJ1-6|TRBD1|TRBV29-1|.
CSVRTGGSAPLHF
TGCAGCGTAAGGACAGGGGGAAGTGCACCCCTCCACTTT
>TRBJ2-7|.|TRBV16|.
CASSQRKQGNSYEQYF
TGTGCCAGCAGCCAAAGAAAACAGGGAAACTCCTACGAGCAGTACTTC
>TRBJ1-5|.|TRBV18|many
CASSADRGQPQHF
TGTGCCAGCTCAGCGGACCGAGGCCAGCCCCAGCATTTT
>TRBJ1-2|.|TRBV2|many
CASSDRDFYGYTF
TGTGCCAGCAGTGACAGGGACTTTTATGGCTACACCTTC
>TRBJ1-2|TRBD1|TRBV6-1|many
CASSRPGQNFPGYTF
TGTGCCAGCAGTCGTCCGGGACAGAATTTTCCCGGCTACACCTTC
>TRBJ1-1|TRBD1|TRBV6-1|many
CASSDLWDRAGEAFF
TGTGCCAGCAGTGATCTTTGGGACAGGGCCGGTGAAGCTTTCTTT
>TRBJ2-1|.|TRBV7-9|many
CASSLALREQFF
TGTGCCAGCAGCTTAGCTCTTAGAGAGCAGTTCTTC
>TRBJ1-4|.|TRBV4-3|.
CASSQESVGGGEKLFF
TGCGCCAGCAGCCAAGAATCGGTCGGAGGGGGTGAAAAACTGTTTTTT
>TRBJ2-1|TRBD2|TRBV19|.
CASTRKAGAGYEQFF
TGTGCCAGTACGAGGAAAGCGGGAGCCGGGTATGAGCAGTTCTTC
>TRBJ2-1|TRBD2|TRBV29-1|many
CSVDSTSGSSYNEQFF
TGCAGCGTCGACTCAACTAGCGGGAGCTCCTACAATGAGCAGTTCTTC
>TRBJ2-2|.|TRBV6-5|many
CASSYVGAVTGELFF
TGTGCCAGCAGTTACGTGGGAGCGGTTACCGGGGAGCTGTTTTTT
>TRBJ1-2|.|TRBV6-2/TRBV6-3|few
CASSYSQKNYGYTF
TGTGCCAGCAGTTATAGTCAGAAGAACTATGGCTACACCTTC
>TRBJ2-3|.|TRBV29-1|many
CSTPRDLHTDTQYF
TGCAGCACTCCCAGGGACTTACACACAGATACGCAGTATTTT
>TRBJ1-1|TRBD1|TRBV11-2|many
CASSLGTGAMNTEAFF
TGTGCCAGCAGCTTAGGGACAGGAGCCATGAACACTGAAGCTTTCTTT
>TRBJ2-1|TRBD1|TRBV6-1|many
CASSSWDRSSNEQFF
TGTGCCAGCAGTTCGTGGGACAGGAGCTCCAATGAGCAGTTCTTC
>TRBJ2-7|.|TRBV6-1|.
CASSEDPVTRYEQYF
TGTGCCAGCAGCGAAGACCCCGTTACCCGCTACGAGCAGTACTTC
>TRBJ1-4|.|TRBV12-3/TRBV12-4|.
CASSTTAYGKLFF
TGTGCCAGCAGTACGACAGCCTATGGAAAACTGTTTTTT
>TRBJ1-1|TRBD1|TRBV5-1|.
CASSIGTGGLNTEAFF
TGCGCCAGCAGCATCGGGACAGGGGGCTTGAACACTGAAGCTTTCTTT